This T cell receptor beta chain was obtained from a study of blood T cell repertoires in COVID-19. In the study overall: COVID-19 samples collected from the United States, Italy and Spain covered acute and convalescent phases.

Authors' methods: For nucleated cells, counts were estimated from reference gene primer amplification. Measured with immunoSEQ multiplex PCR; TCRdb has only the in-frame clones, and not every one. Clone size and the V and J calls come from that table; the DNA yielded D and trimming. The sample includes about 120,000 clones, over 75% of them seen just once. This receptor was obtained from a man aged 55 to 70 with active or convalescent COVID-19. Source material: peripheral blood.

The CDR3 DNA sequence: TGTGCCAGCAGCCCACAGGGCCCGAGTGAAAAACTGTTTTTT. The encoded protein is CASSPQGPSEKLFF. This chain joins TRBV7-2 and TRBJ1-4, with D possibly matching TRBD1 (6 bases). The CDR3 covers 14 residues. Trimming removed 5 bases at V and 7 bases at J, with 14 bases between. Germline-derived CDR1 and CDR2 are SGHTA and FQGNSA.